The 3 T cell receptor beta chains below were found in one sample sequenced in a study of shared clonotypes between healthy human individuals. TCRdb's copy holds only in-frame clones and misses some; the assay was immunoSEQ multiplex PCR. Among some 500,000 clones listed, 70% to 80% were seen once. The sample consisted of PBMCs. The receptors were sampled from a woman aged 40 to 50 in good health. Some clones in this sample may be carry-over from other donors' samples.

This chain joins TRBV7-2 and TRBJ1-3; 8 positions match TRBD1. Per the germline V gene, CDR1 is SGHTA and CDR2 is FQGNSA. The CDR3 contains 14 residues. V lost 7 bases and J lost 4; bases outside the gene matches: 6. CDR3 bases: TGTGCCAGCATCGAGGACAGGGCCGGAAACACCATATATTTT. It encodes CASIEDRAGNTIYF.

The genes are TRBV27 and TRBJ1-5; D is unresolved. CDR3 size: 14 residues. Per the germline V gene, CDR1 is MNHEY and CDR2 is SMNVEV (reference sequence). Trimming left V 5 bases short and J 3 bases short, with 11 bases between. CDR3 sequence reads: CASSPSATNQPQHF. The CDR3, as DNA: TGTGCCAGCAGTCCCTCCGCGACCAATCAGCCCCAGCATTTT.

The chain couples TRBV5-4 to TRBJ1-1; D unclear. This CDR3 is 13 amino acids long. Germline V gives CDR1 SGHNT, CDR2 YYREEE (reference sequence). Deletions cut 4 bases from V and 1 base from J, with 8 bases between. CDR3 in amino acids: CASSPMENTEAFF. The CDR3 bases are TGTGCCAGCAGCCCCATGGAGAACACTGAAGCTTTCTTT. The variable domain in full, with the rest retrieved from reference TRBV5-4 and TRBJ1-1, is ETGVTQSPTHLIKTRGQQVTLRCSSQSGHNTVSWYQQALGQGPQFIFQYYREEENGRGNFPPRFSGLQFPNYSSELNVNALELDDSALYLCASSPMENTEAFFGQGTRLTVV.